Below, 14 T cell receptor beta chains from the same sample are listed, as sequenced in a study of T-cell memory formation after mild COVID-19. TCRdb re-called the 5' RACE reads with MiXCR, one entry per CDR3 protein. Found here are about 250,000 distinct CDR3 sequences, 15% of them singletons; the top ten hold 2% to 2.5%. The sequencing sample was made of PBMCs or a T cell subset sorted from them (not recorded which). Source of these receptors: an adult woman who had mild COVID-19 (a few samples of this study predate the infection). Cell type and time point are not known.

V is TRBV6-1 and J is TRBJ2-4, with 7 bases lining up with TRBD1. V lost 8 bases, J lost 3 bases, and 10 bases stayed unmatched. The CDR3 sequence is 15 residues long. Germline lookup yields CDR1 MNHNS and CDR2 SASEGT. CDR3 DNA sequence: TGTGCCAGCGCGGCGGCCGGGACAGTCAAAAACATTCAGTACTTC. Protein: CASAAAGTVKNIQYF.

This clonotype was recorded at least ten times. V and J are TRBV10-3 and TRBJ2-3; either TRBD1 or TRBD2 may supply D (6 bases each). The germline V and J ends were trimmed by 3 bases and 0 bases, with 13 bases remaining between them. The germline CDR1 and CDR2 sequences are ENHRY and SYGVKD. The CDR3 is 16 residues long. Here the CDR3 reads CAISEERGPSTDTQYF. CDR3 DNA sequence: TGTGCCATCAGTGAAGAACGGGGGCCTAGCACAGATACGCAGTATTTT.

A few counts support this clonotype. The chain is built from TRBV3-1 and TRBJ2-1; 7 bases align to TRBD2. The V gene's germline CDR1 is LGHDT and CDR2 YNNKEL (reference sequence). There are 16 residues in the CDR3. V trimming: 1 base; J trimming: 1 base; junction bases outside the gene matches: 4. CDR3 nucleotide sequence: TGTGCCAGCAGCCAAGTCCCTAGCGGTTCCTACAATGAGCAGTTCTTC. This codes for CASSQVPSGSYNEQFF.

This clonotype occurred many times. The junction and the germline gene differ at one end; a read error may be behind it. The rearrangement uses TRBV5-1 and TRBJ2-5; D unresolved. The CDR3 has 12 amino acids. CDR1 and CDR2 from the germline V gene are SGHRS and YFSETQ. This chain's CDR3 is CASSLGQETQYF. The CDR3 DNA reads TGTGCCAGCAGCTTAGGCCAAGAGACCCAGTACTTC.

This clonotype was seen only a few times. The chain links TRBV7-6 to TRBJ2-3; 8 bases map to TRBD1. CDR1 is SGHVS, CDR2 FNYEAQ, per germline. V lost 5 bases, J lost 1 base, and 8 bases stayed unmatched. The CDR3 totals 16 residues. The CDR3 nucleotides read TGTGCCAGCAGCCCCAGGACAGGGTACGGCACAGATACGCAGTATTTT. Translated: CASSPRTGYGTDTQYF.

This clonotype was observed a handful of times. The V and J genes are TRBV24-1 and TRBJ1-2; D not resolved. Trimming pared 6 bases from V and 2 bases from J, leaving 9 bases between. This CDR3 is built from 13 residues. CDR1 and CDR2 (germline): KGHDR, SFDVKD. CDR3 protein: CATSTYRNYGYTF. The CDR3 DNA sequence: TGTGCCACCAGTACTTACCGGAACTATGGCTACACCTTC.

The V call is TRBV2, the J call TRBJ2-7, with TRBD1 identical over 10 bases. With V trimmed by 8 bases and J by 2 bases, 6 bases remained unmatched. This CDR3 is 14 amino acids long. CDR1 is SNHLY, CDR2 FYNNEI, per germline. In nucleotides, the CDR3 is TGTGCCAGCGAAGGGACAGGGGCGACCTACGAGCAGTACTTC. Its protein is CASEGTGATYEQYF. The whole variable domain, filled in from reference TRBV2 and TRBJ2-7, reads EPEVTQTPSHQVTQMGQEVILRCVPISNHLYFYWYRQILGQKVEFLVSFYNNEISEKSEIFDDQFSVERPDGSNFTLKIRSTKLEDSAMYFCASEGTGATYEQYFGPGTRLTVT.

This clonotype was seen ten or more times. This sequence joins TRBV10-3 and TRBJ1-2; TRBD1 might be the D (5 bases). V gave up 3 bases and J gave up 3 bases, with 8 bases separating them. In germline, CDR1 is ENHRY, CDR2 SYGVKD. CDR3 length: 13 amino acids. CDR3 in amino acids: CAISDGRDYGYTF. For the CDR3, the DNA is TGTGCCATCAGTGACGGCAGGGACTATGGCTACACCTTC.

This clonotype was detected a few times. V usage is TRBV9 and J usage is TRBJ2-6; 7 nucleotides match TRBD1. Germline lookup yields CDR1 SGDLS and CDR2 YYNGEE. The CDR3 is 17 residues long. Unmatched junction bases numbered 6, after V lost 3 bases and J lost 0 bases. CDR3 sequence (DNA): TGTGCCAGCAGCGAGAGGGGACAGATCTCTGGGGCCAACGTCCTGACTTTC. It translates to CASSERGQISGANVLTF.

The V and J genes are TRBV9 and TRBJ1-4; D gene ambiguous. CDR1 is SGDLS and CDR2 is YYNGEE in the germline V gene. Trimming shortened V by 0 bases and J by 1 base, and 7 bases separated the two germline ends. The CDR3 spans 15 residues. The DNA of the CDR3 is TGTGCCAGCAGCGTAGCGGTTGGAACTAATGAAAAACTGTTTTTT. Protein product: CASSVAVGTNEKLFF.

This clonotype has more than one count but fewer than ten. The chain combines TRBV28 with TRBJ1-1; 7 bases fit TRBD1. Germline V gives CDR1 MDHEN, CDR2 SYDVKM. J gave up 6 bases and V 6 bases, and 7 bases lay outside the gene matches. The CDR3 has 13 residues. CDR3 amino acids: CASRTAGTAEAFF. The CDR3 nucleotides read TGTGCCAGCAGAACCGCCGGGACAGCTGAAGCTTTCTTT.

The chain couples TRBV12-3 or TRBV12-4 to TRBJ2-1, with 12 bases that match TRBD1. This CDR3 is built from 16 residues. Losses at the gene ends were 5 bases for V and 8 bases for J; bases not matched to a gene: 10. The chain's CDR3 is CASSLTRDRGHHEQFF. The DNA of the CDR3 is TGTGCCAGCAGTCTAACCCGGGACAGGGGGCACCATGAGCAGTTCTTC.

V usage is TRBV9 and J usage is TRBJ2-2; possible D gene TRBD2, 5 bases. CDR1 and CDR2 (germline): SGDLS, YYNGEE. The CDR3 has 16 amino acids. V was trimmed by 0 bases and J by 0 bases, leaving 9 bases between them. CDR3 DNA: TGTGCCAGCAGCGTAGTACGGGAATCGAACACCGGGGAGCTGTTTTTT. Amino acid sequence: CASSVVRESNTGELFF.

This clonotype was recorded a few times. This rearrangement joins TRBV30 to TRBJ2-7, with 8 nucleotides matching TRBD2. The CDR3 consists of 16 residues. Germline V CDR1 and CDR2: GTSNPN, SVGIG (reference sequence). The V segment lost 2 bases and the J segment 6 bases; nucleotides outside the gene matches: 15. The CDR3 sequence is CAWSQLEVREGLEQYF. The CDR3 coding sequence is TGTGCCTGGAGTCAATTGGAGGTCCGGGAGGGCCTCGAGCAGTACTTC.